This record concerns one T cell receptor (beta chain) sequence. There is no known antigen for this receptor. No clone much larger than this one lies a single base away; base qualities are absent. From its cysteine to its phenylalanine, the CDR3 spans 14 amino acids. Only the CDR3 region is kept as DNA, spanning 42 bases read in frame from base 1. Trimming removed 5 bases from V and 0 bases from J, leaving 10 bases between the germline ends. According to the germline V gene (reference sequence), CDR1 reads LNHDA and CDR2 reads SQIVND. The sample belongs to a study of radiotherapy plus CTLA-4 blockade in lung cancer (dated by TCRdb to 2017 to 2018). In terms of the full investigation: Among the enrolled patients, roughly 19% had an objective response, and about 29% reached disease control.

Broader findings and caveats from the paper: After treatment with radiotherapy and ipilimumab, TCR clones that originated in tumors expanded in peripheral blood. Increased serum interferon-beta after radiation, together with early dynamic changes in blood T cell clones, were reported to be the strongest predictors of response.

Library construction relied on the immunoSEQ multiplex PCR assay. As stored in TCRdb, this immuneACCESS dataset retains in-frame rearrangements with V and J assigned. A fraction of the clones does not appear; measured against another copy, unresolved V genes explain less than half of the discrepancy, and the remainder lacks a known reason. The sample contains approximately 95,000 clones, around 86% of them found a single time. The top ten constitute under 4% of the sample. The study tested focal radiation therapy combined with CTLA-4 blockade (ipilimumab) in patients with chemo-refractory metastatic non-small-cell lung cancer.

This sample comprised peripheral blood, obtained from a patient treated with radiotherapy plus ipilimumab. This receptor was obtained from a human donor with non-small cell lung cancer who had a partial response to radiotherapy plus ipilimumab. The rearrangement joined TRBV19 to TRBJ1-1, with the D gene call left open. The CDR3 reads as follows: CASSHAVMNTEAFF. In nucleotides, the sequence is TGTGCCAGTAGTCATGCGGTAATGAACACTGAAGCTTTCTTT.